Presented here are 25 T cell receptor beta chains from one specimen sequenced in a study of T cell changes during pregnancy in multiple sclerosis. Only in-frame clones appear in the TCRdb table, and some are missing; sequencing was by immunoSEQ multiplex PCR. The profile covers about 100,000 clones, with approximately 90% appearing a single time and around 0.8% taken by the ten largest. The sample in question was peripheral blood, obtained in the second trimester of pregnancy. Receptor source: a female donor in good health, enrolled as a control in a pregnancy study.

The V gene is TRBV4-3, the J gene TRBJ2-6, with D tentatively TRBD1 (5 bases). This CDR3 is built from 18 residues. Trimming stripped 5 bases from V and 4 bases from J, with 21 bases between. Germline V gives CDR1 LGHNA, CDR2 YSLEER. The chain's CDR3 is CASSRFRQTSTGANVLTF. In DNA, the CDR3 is TGCGCCAGCAGCAGATTTAGACAGACCTCAACAGGGGCCAACGTCCTGACTTTC.

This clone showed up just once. CDR3 loop: CASSLAGADGYTF. CDR3 sequence (DNA): TGTGCCAGCAGCTTGGCAGGGGCGGATGGCTACACCTTC. The chain has TRBV5-6 and TRBJ1-2; maybe TRBD1 (6 bases). CDR1 is SGHDT and CDR2 is YYEEEE in the germline V gene. This CDR3 region has 13 residues. Trimming took off 0 bases at V and 6 bases at J, with 9 bases between the two ends.

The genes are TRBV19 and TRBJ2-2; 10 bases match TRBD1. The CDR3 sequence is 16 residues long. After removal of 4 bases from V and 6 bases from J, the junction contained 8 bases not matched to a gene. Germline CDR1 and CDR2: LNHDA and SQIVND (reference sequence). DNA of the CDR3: TGTGCCAGTAGTACCATCGGGACAGGGGCCTCCGGGGAGCTGTTTTTT. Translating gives CASSTIGTGASGELFF.

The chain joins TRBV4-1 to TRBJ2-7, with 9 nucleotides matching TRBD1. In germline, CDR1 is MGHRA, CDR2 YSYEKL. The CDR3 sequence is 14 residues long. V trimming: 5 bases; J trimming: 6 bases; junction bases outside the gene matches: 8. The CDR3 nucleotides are TGCGCCAGCAGCTGGGGACAGGGCGCCTCCGAGCAGTACTTC. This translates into CASSWGQGASEQYF.

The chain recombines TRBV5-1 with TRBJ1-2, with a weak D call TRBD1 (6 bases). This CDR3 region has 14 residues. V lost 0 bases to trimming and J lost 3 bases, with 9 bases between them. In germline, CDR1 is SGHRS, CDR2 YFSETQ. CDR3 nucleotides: TGCGCCAGCAGCTTGGCAGGGGCGGACTATGGCTACACCTTC. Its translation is CASSLAGADYGYTF. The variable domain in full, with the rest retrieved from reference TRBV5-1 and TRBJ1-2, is KAGVTQTPRYLIKTRGQQVTLSCSPISGHRSVSWYQQTPGQGLQFLFEYFSETQRNKGNFPGRFSGRQFSNSRSEMNVSTLELGDSALYLCASSLAGADYGYTFGSGTRLTVV.

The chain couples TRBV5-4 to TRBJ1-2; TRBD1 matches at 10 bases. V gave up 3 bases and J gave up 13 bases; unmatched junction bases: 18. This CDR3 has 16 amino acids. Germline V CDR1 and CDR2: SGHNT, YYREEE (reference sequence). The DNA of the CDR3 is TGTGCCAGCAGCTCCCAGAGGCCCGACAGGGGGCGTCAATTCACCTTC. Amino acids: CASSSQRPDRGRQFTF.

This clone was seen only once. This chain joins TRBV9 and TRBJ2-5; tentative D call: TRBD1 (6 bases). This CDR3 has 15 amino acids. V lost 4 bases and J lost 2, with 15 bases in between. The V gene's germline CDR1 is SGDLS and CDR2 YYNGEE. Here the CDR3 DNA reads TGTGCCAGCAGCTTTGGACAGCCGATACAAGAGACCCAGTACTTC. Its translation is CASSFGQPIQETQYF. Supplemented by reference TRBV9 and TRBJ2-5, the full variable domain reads DSGVTQTPKHLITATGQRVTLRCSPRSGDLSVYWYQQSLDQGLQFLIQYYNGEERAKGNILERFSAQQFPDLHSELNLSSLELGDSALYFCASSFGQPIQETQYFGPGTRLLVL.

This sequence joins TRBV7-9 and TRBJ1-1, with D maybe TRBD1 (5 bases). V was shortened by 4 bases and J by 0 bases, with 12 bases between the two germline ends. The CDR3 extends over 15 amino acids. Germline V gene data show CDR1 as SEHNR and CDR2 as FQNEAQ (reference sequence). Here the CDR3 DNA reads TGTGCCAGCAGCTCAAGGGGTGAGGTGAACACTGAAGCTTTCTTT. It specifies CASSSRGEVNTEAFF.

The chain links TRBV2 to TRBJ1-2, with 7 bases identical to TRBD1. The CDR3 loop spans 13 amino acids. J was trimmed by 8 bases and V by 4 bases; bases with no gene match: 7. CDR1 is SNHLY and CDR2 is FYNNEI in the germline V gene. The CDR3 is CASSARQGSGYTF. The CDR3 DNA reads TGTGCCAGCAGTGCGCGACAGGGCAGCGGCTACACCTTC.

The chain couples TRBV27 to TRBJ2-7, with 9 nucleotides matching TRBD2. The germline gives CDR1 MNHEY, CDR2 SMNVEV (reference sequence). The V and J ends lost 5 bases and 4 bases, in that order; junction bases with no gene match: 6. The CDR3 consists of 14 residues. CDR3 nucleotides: TGTGCCAGCAGTAATCTAGCGGGAATATACGAGCAGTACTTC. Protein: CASSNLAGIYEQYF.

The CDR3, as DNA: TGTGCCAGCAAAGACAGGGGTCGATCACCCCTCCACTTT. It codes for CASKDRGRSPLHF. V is TRBV28 and J is TRBJ1-6; 8 bases fit TRBD1. The V segment lost 7 bases and the J segment 10 bases; nucleotides outside the gene matches: 6. The CDR3 consists of 13 residues. Germline V gene data show CDR1 as MDHEN and CDR2 as SYDVKM.

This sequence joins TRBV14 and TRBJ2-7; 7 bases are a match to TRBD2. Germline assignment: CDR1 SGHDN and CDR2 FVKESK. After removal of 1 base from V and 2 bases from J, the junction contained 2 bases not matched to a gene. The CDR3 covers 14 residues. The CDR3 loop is CASSQVAGPYEQYF. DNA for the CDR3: TGTGCCAGCAGCCAAGTAGCGGGCCCCTACGAGCAGTACTTC.

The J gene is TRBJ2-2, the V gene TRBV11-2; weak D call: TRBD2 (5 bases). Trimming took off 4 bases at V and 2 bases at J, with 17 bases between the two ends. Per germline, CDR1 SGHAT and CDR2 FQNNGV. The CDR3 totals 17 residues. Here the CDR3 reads CASSSPQGSYNTGELFF. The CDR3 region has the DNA TGTGCCAGCAGCTCACCCCAAGGGAGCTATAACACCGGGGAGCTGTTTTTT. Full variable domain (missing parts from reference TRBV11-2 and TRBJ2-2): EAGVAQSPRYKIIEKRQSVAFWCNPISGHATLYWYQQILGQGPKLLIQFQNNGVVDDSQLPKDRFSAERLKGVDSTLKIQPAKLEDSAVYLCASSSPQGSYNTGELFFGEGSRLTVL.

CDR3 sequence reads: CASSPTTGWARDNEQFF. In nucleotides, the CDR3 is TGTGCCAGCTCACCGACTACAGGGTGGGCCCGCGACAATGAGCAGTTCTTC. The rearrangement joins TRBV18 to TRBJ2-1, with D tentatively TRBD1 (6 bases). V was clipped by 3 bases and J by 5 bases, with 20 bases between them. CDR1 and CDR2 from the germline V gene are KGHSH and LQKENI. This CDR3 is built from 17 residues.

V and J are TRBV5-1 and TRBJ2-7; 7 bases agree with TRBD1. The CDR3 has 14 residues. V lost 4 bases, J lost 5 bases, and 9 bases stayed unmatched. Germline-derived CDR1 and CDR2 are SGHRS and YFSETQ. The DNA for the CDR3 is TGCGCCAGCAGCAAGAGACAGGGTACAAACGAGCAGTACTTC. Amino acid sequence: CASSKRQGTNEQYF. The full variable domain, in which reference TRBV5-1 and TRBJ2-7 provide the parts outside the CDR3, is KAGVTQTPRYLIKTRGQQVTLSCSPISGHRSVSWYQQTPGQGLQFLFEYFSETQRNKGNFPGRFSGRQFSNSRSEMNVSTLELGDSALYLCASSKRQGTNEQYFGPGTRLTVT.

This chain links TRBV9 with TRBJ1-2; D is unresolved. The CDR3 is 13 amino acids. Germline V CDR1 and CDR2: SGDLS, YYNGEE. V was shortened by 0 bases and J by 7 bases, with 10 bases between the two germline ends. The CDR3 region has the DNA TGTGCCAGCAGCGTAGTAGAGGGTTCTGGCTACACCTTC. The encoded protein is CASSVVEGSGYTF.

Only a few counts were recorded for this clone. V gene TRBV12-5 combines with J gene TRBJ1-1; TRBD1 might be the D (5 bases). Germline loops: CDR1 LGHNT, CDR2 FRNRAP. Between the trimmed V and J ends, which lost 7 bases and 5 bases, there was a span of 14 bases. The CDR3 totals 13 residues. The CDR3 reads CASDSRAWTEAFF. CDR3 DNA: TGTGCTAGTGATAGCAGGGCGTGGACTGAAGCTTTCTTT.

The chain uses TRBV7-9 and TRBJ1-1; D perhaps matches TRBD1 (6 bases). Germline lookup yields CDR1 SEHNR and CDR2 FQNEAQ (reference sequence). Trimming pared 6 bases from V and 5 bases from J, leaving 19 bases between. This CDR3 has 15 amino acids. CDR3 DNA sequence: TGTGCCAGCAGTGGCAGGGGCCTCAGGGGTACTGAAGCTTTCTTT. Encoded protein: CASSGRGLRGTEAFF.

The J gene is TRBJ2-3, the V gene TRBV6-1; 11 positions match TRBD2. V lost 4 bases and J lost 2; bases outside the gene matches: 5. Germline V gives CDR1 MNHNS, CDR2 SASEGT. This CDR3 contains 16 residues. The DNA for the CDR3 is TGTGCCAGCAGTGTTGTAGCGGGGGGGGTCACAGATACGCAGTATTTT. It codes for CASSVVAGGVTDTQYF.

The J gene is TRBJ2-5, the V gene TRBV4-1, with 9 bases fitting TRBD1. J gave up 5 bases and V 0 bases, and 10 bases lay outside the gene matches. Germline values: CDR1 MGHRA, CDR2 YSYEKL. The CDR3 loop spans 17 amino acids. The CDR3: CASSQDWGQGAMETQYF. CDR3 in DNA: TGCGCCAGCAGCCAAGATTGGGGACAGGGCGCGATGGAGACCCAGTACTTC.

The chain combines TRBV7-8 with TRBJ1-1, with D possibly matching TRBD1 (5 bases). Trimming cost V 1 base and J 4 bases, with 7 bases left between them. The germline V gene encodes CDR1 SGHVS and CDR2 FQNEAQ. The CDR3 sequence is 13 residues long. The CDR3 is CASSLGQGTEAFF. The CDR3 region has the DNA TGTGCCAGCAGCTTAGGGCAGGGCACTGAAGCTTTCTTT.

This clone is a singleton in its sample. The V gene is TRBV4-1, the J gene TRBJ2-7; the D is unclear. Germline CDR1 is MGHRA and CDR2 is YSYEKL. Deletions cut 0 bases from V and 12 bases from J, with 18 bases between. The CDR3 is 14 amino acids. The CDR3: CASSQDQNMFGGYF. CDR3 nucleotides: TGCGCCAGCAGCCAAGATCAAAACATGTTTGGTGGGTACTTC.

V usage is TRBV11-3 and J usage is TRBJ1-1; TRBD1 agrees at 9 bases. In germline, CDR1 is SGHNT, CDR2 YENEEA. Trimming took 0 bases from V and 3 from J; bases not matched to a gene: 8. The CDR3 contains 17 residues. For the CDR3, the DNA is TGTGCCAGCAGCTTAGACTGGACAGGGGTCTCCCACACTGAAGCTTTCTTT. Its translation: CASSLDWTGVSHTEAFF.

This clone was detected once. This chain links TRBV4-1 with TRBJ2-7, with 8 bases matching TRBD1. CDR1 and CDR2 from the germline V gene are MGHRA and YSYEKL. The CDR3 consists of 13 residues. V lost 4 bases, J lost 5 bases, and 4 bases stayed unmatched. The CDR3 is CASSLYRGNEQYF. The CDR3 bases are TGCGCCAGCAGCCTTTACAGGGGGAACGAGCAGTACTTC.

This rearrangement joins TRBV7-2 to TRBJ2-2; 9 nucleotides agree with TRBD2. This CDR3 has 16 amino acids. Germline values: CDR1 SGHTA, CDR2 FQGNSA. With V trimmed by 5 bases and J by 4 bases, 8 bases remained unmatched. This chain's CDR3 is CASSLRRGGGTGELFF. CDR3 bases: TGTGCCAGCAGCCTTCGGCGGGGGGGCGGCACCGGGGAGCTGTTTTTT.